This T cell receptor (beta chain) was sequenced in a study of spatial heterogeneity in lung cancer. The overall study: Each unique TCR and UMI combination was seen more than ten times on average in raw reads. General study findings and limits: Counts that tracked tumor mutation counts were those of expanded intratumoral alpha and beta TCRs.

A unique molecular identifier was attached to every TCR cDNA molecule. TCRdb reprocessed the 5' RACE reads via MiXCR and lists one record per CDR3 protein. In the table there are 2,500 to 3,000 distinct CDR3 sequences, 45% to 55% of which are singletons. The time point: sample taken at primary tumor resection. The donors comprised roughly 71 untreated early-stage non-small cell lung cancer patients. The authors sequenced whole RNA from tumor, nontumor lung or frozen PBMC without sorting. The length of the CDR3 is 11 residues. In germline, CDR1 is MNHEY, CDR2 SVGEGT. The V gene lost 7 bases and the J gene lost 2 bases, with 6 bases spanning the gap. Turning to this clonotype: What it binds is not known. Found in a library prepared for alpha chains, this beta chain is an off-target read, and its abundance has little meaning.

The sample here was lung tumor tissue, taken at surgery. This TCR came from a male donor with early-stage non-small cell lung cancer. The chain is built from TRBV6-2 or TRBV6-3 and TRBJ2-7, with D hard to call. The CDR3 reads CASKDPYEQYF. The CDR3 coding sequence is TGTGCCAGCAAGGATCCCTACGAGCAGTACTTC.